This TCR beta chain came from a study of cytomegalovirus exposure and HLA in healthy donors. Whole-study results and caveats: A classifier reportedly called cytomegalovirus status with high sensitivity and specificity. The TCR clusters that emerged in the first cohort tended, a later analysis found, to co-occur in the approximately 120 validation repertoires. Cytomegalovirus association was assigned to approximately 160 TCR beta chains. In vitro assays verified that three CMV-associated chains recognized CMV antigens specifically.

Turning to this clone: Its antigen is still unknown.

Clones were sequenced by immunoSEQ multiplex PCR, and TCRdb holds only the in-frame ones, with some missing. The sample yields roughly 260,000 clones, 90% seen once. V was shortened by 5 bases and J by 3 bases, with 7 bases between the two germline ends. The CDR3 has 12 amino acids. Germline CDR1 is SEHNR and CDR2 is FQNEAQ (reference sequence). The genes are TRBV7-9 and TRBJ2-5, with D hard to call. This sequence was found in a woman aged 18-29 years in good health and CMV-seronegative. Specimen: PBMCs. The CDR3 here is CASSQYKETQYF. CDR3 nucleotide sequence: TGTGCCAGCAGCCAATACAAAGAGACCCAGTACTTC.